Here is one T cell receptor (beta chain) with its context. Its antigen is unidentified. Because the CDR3 is missing its conserved closing phenylalanine or tryptophan, this is likely a read error. The DNA is left out, because the CDR3 cannot be placed on it with certainty; the CDR3 is given as TCRdb lists it. Germline values: CDR1 MNHEY, CDR2 SVGAGI. The CDR3 is 14 residues long, counting both termini. The source of the sample is a study of cytomegalovirus exposure and HLA in healthy donors. General study results and limits: A list of 150 to 200 TCR beta chains associated with cytomegalovirus was given. TCR beta sequences reportedly predicted most subjects' HLA-A and HLA-B alleles accurately. In a later analysis, across HLA loci, associated TCR counts were highest for DRB1, lowest for HLA-C. In a later analysis, the majority of CMV-associated beta chains seemingly showed HLA restriction.

The study ran its PCR with 60 Vbeta and 13 Jbeta primers. Generated by immunoSEQ multiplex PCR, the TCRdb table keeps only in-frame clones and is missing some. The sample shows over 100,000 clones, approximately 61% of them seen only once. J is TRBJ1-1 and V is TRBV6-5; TRBD1, the table's D call, was not compared with the DNA. The sequenced material came from PBMCs. This receptor was obtained from a woman in her thirties or forties in good health and CMV-seronegative. This CDR3 reads CASSDHETGGRSEL.